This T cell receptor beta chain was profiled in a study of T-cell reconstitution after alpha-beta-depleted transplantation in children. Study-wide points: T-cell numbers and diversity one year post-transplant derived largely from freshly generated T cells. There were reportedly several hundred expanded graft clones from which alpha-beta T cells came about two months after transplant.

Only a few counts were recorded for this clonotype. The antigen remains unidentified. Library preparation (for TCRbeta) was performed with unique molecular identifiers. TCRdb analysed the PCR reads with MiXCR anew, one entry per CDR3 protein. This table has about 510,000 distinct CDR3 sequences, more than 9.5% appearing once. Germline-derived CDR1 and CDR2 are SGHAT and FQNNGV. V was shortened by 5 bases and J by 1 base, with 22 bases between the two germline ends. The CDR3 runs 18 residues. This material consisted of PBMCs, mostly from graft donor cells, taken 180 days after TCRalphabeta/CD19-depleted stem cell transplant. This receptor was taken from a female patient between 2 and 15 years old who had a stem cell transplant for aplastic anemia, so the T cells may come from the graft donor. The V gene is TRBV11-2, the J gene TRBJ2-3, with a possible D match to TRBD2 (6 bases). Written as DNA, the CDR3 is TGTGCCAGCAGCCCGGGGGTACAAGGTTATTACGGCACAGATACGCAGTATTTT. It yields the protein CASSPGVQGYYGTDTQYF.